What follows are 27 T cell receptor beta chains derived from one specimen sequenced in a study of blood T cell repertoires in COVID-19. Measured with immunoSEQ multiplex PCR; TCRdb has only the in-frame clones, and not every one. The table records around 80,000 clones, roughly 80% of them present only once. Specimen: peripheral blood. These receptors were collected from a woman aged 80 or older with active or convalescent COVID-19.

The rearrangement joins TRBV18 to TRBJ2-1; weak D call: TRBD2 (6 bases). CDR3 length: 17 amino acids. V dropped 4 bases and J dropped 1 base, with 17 bases sitting between them. CDR1 is KGHSH and CDR2 is LQKENI in the germline V gene. The CDR3 spells CASSRLAVLSSYNEQFF. CDR3 DNA: TGTGCCAGCTCACGTTTAGCGGTCCTCTCATCCTACAATGAGCAGTTCTTC.

The chain has TRBV11-2 and TRBJ1-4; D is possibly TRBD1 (6 bases). Germline assignment: CDR1 SGHAT and CDR2 FQNNGV. The germline V and J ends were trimmed by 2 bases and 7 bases, with 14 bases remaining between them. The CDR3 is 15 residues long. The CDR3 region has the DNA TGTGCCAGCAGCTTAAACAGGGTTCGGGTTGAAAAACTGTTTTTT. Its protein product is CASSLNRVRVEKLFF.

The chain links TRBV7-2 to TRBJ2-7, with 15 bases aligning to TRBD2. CDR1 is SGHTA, CDR2 FQGNSA, per germline. This CDR3 contains 17 residues. V shed 5 bases, J shed 3 bases, and the junction held 8 bases outside the gene matches. The CDR3 DNA reads TGTGCCAGCAGCCTTGGACTAGCGGGGGGGCAATTCTACGAGCAGTACTTC. Translated, it gives CASSLGLAGGQFYEQYF.

The V gene is TRBV6-2 or TRBV6-3, the J gene TRBJ1-2; D not resolved. This CDR3 region has 13 residues. V shed 4 bases and J shed 4 bases, with 10 bases lying between them. Germline values: CDR1 MNHEY, CDR2 SVGEGT. CDR3 sequence: CASSLQEGYGYTF. Here the CDR3 DNA reads TGTGCCAGCAGTTTGCAGGAGGGCTATGGCTACACCTTC.

In this sample, this clone turned up a few times. The chain employs TRBV30 and TRBJ2-7; unclear D gene. The V gene's germline CDR1 is GTSNPN and CDR2 SVGIG (reference sequence). V lost 1 base to trimming and J lost 3 bases, with 10 bases between them. This CDR3 has 13 residues. CDR3 sequence: CAWSGQLYYEQYF. CDR3 DNA: TGTGCCTGGAGTGGGCAGTTATACTACGAGCAGTACTTC.

The rearrangement links TRBV21-1 to TRBJ1-1; TRBD1 is the table's D call and was not checked against the DNA. TRBV21-1 is listed as a pseudogene. This CDR3 comprises 17 residues. The CDR3 DNA is TGTGCCAGGATAAATCTCCGGGACAGCCAAGACCACACTGAAGCTTTCTTT. It translates to CARINLRDSQDHTEAFF.

The genes are TRBV14 and TRBJ2-1, with 7 bases fitting TRBD2. This CDR3 has 15 amino acids. V lost 1 base, J lost 8 bases, and 8 bases stayed unmatched. The V gene's germline CDR1 is SGHDN and CDR2 FVKESK. This CDR3 is CASSQGWAGADEQFF. CDR3 sequence (DNA): TGTGCCAGCAGCCAAGGTTGGGCGGGAGCGGATGAGCAGTTCTTC.

The CDR3 sequence: CASSTGRGWNSPLHF. The CDR3 region has the DNA TGTGCCAGCAGCACCGGACGGGGGTGGAATTCACCCCTCCACTTT. This sequence joins TRBV7-2 and TRBJ1-6; D might be TRBD1 (5 bases). The germline V and J ends were trimmed by 5 bases and 7 bases, with 15 bases remaining between them. The CDR3 length is 15 residues. CDR1 is SGHTA and CDR2 is FQGNSA in the germline V gene.

A few counts support this clone. The genes are TRBV19 and TRBJ1-1; D is unresolved. Trimming left V 5 bases short and J 0 bases short, with 16 bases between. The V gene's germline CDR1 is LNHDA and CDR2 SQIVND (reference sequence). This CDR3 is built from 16 residues. This CDR3 is CASSPHGREVNTEAFF. The CDR3 nucleotides read TGTGCCAGTAGTCCCCACGGACGGGAGGTGAACACTGAAGCTTTCTTT.

The rearrangement joins TRBV6-2 or TRBV6-3 to TRBJ2-2, with a possible D match to TRBD1 (6 bases). This CDR3 is 13 amino acids long. Trimming cost V 2 bases and J 6 bases, with 7 bases left between them. Looked up from germline, CDR1 is MNHEY and CDR2 is SVGEGT. CDR3 sequence (DNA): TGTGCCAGCAGTTACGGGGGCGCCGGGGAGCTGTTTTTT. It translates to CASSYGGAGELFF.

The V and J genes are TRBV4-1 and TRBJ1-3; 10 positions agree with TRBD1. Germline CDR1 reads MGHRA; CDR2 reads YSYEKL. This CDR3 is built from 13 residues. V shed 5 bases and J 8 bases; nucleotides not matched to a gene: 3. The CDR3 sequence: CASSWGQGHTIYF. DNA for the CDR3: TGCGCCAGCAGCTGGGGACAGGGGCACACCATATATTTT.

This chain joins TRBV28 and TRBJ1-2, with D hard to call. This CDR3 spans 14 amino acids. From germline, CDR1 is MDHEN and CDR2 SYDVKM. Trimming stripped 6 bases from V and 7 bases from J, with 18 bases between. The CDR3 spells CASRPPFAGSGYTF. CDR3 DNA: TGTGCCAGCAGACCCCCTTTTGCGGGATCTGGCTACACCTTC.

V usage is TRBV7-6 and J usage is TRBJ2-5; TRBD2 agrees at 9 bases. V dropped 1 base and J dropped 5; count of bases not matched to a gene: 17. This CDR3 region has 19 residues. Germline CDR1 and CDR2: SGHVS and FNYEAQ. The CDR3 loop is CASSLGLDYLAGAWETQYF. The CDR3 DNA follows: TGTGCCAGCAGCTTAGGCCTCGACTACTTAGCGGGGGCATGGGAGACCCAGTACTTC.

This chain links TRBV4-2 with TRBJ2-7; 9 bases fit TRBD1. This CDR3 contains 16 residues. V was pared by 0 bases and J by 5 bases, with 8 bases of the junction left unmatched. In germline, CDR1 is LGHNA, CDR2 YNFKEQ. CDR3 bases: TGTGCCAGCAGCCAAGAACCGGGACAGGGCGGCCACGAGCAGTACTTC. This translates into CASSQEPGQGGHEQYF.

This clone was seen a single time. The chain recombines TRBV19 with TRBJ2-7; TRBD1 might be the D (6 bases). V gave up 4 bases and J gave up 3 bases, with 16 bases separating them. Germline CDR1 is LNHDA and CDR2 is SQIVND (reference sequence). This CDR3 comprises 15 residues. The CDR3: CASSKGQTFFYEQYF. In nucleotides, the CDR3 is TGTGCCAGTAGTAAAGGACAGACCTTTTTCTACGAGCAGTACTTC.

The genes are TRBV27 and TRBJ2-5, with D maybe TRBD1 (6 bases). Trimming removed 6 bases at V and 5 bases at J, with 13 bases between. Germline CDR1 is MNHEY and CDR2 is SMNVEV (reference sequence). This CDR3 comprises 13 residues. The CDR3 nucleotides are TGTGCCAGCAGCCGCGCGAGGGGGGAGACCCAGTACTTC. Its translation is CASSRARGETQYF.

The chain is built from TRBV6-1 and TRBJ2-7; a weak D match, TRBD1 (6 bases). The CDR3 has 14 residues. Germline CDR1 is MNHNS and CDR2 is SASEGT. The germline V and J ends were trimmed by 1 base and 4 bases, with 11 bases remaining between them. The CDR3 nucleotides are TGTGCCAGCAGTGAAGTCGGCAGGGGTTACGAGCAGTACTTC. Its protein product is CASSEVGRGYEQYF.

By its share, this clone is medium-sized. V usage is TRBV29-1 and J usage is TRBJ1-1; 8 bases align to TRBD1. Germline assignment: CDR1 SQVTM and CDR2 ANQGSEA. The V segment lost 6 bases and the J segment 5 bases; nucleotides outside the gene matches: 11. This CDR3 contains 14 residues. Here the CDR3 DNA reads TGCAGCGTGGTGACTTTAGACAGGGGTACTGAAGCTTTCTTT. It translates to CSVVTLDRGTEAFF.

CDR3 nucleotide sequence: TGCGCCAGCAGGGTGTTAGGGAGGGACACTGAAGCTTTCTTT. This codes for CASRVLGRDTEAFF. The chain employs TRBV5-1 and TRBJ1-1; D ambiguous. The germline V gene has CDR1 SGHRS and CDR2 YFSETQ. CDR3 length equals 14 residues. V was trimmed by 5 bases and J by 3 bases, leaving 14 bases between them. Full variable domain (remainder filled in from reference TRBV5-1 and TRBJ1-1): KAGVTQTPRYLIKTRGQQVTLSCSPISGHRSVSWYQQTPGQGLQFLFEYFSETQRNKGNFPGRFSGRQFSNSRSEMNVSTLELGDSALYLCASRVLGRDTEAFFGQGTRLTVV.

The chain combines TRBV6-5 with TRBJ1-1; D may be TRBD1 (5 bases). The CDR3 runs 13 residues. Looked up from germline, CDR1 is MNHEY and CDR2 is SVGAGI. V lost 8 bases, J lost 0 bases, and 10 bases lay in between. CDR3 in amino acids: CASPRGLNTEAFF. DNA for the CDR3: TGTGCCAGCCCTAGGGGCCTGAACACTGAAGCTTTCTTT.

J is TRBJ2-3 and V is TRBV19, with TRBD1 as a possible D gene (6 bases). CDR3 length: 15 amino acids. Trimming cost V 2 bases and J 0 bases, with 9 bases left between them. Germline CDR1 and CDR2: LNHDA and SQIVND (reference sequence). The CDR3 region is CASSITGFSTDTQYF. In DNA, the CDR3 is TGTGCCAGTAGTATAACAGGGTTCAGCACAGATACGCAGTATTTT.

This clone has more than one count but fewer than ten. The CDR3 bases are TGTGCCAACTCACGCTCCTATAATTCACCCCTCCACTTT. Translated, it gives CANSRSYNSPLHF. The chain employs TRBV28 and TRBJ1-6; D unclear. Trimming cost V 10 bases and J 0 bases, with 7 bases left between them. In germline, CDR1 is MDHEN, CDR2 SYDVKM. The CDR3 extends over 13 amino acids.

The rearrangement uses TRBV7-3 and TRBJ1-2; D unclear. The V end lost 5 bases, the J end lost 8 bases, and 21 bases lay between the germline ends. Germline values: CDR1 SGHTA, CDR2 FQGTGA. The CDR3 length is 15 residues. The CDR3 DNA is TGTGCCAGCAGCCTGGATCCGGGAGCATCGGGGGGCTACACCTTC. It specifies CASSLDPGASGGYTF.

The rearrangement links TRBV4-2 to TRBJ1-1; no reliable D call. V shed 4 bases and J shed 1 base, with 10 bases lying between them. This CDR3 has 14 amino acids. The germline gives CDR1 LGHNA, CDR2 YNFKEQ. This CDR3 is CASSLSGRNTEAFF. The CDR3 bases are TGTGCCAGCAGCCTATCTGGCAGGAACACTGAAGCTTTCTTT.

V is TRBV5-8 and J is TRBJ2-1, with D possibly matching TRBD2 (5 bases). The CDR3 covers 14 residues. V shed 0 bases and J shed 7 bases, with 11 bases lying between them. The V gene's germline CDR1 is SGHTS and CDR2 YDEGEE. This CDR3 is CASSLVRGKNEQFF. In nucleotides, the CDR3 is TGTGCCAGCAGCTTGGTCCGGGGTAAGAATGAGCAGTTCTTC.

This chain joins TRBV7-2 and TRBJ2-2, with 7 bases that match TRBD2. V lost 4 bases to trimming and J lost 6 bases; unmatched junction nucleotides: 8. CDR1 and CDR2 from the germline V gene are SGHTA and FQGNSA. There are 15 residues in the CDR3. Here the CDR3 reads CASSSSLRGAGELFF. The CDR3 coding sequence is TGTGCCAGCAGCTCCAGCCTTCGGGGGGCCGGGGAGCTGTTTTTT.

The chain uses TRBV7-2 and TRBJ1-4; unclear D gene. CDR1 is SGHTA, CDR2 FQGNSA, per germline. The CDR3 is made up of 13 amino acids. V gave up 4 bases and J gave up 0 bases, with 3 bases separating them. This CDR3 reads CASSSATNEKLFF. The CDR3 nucleotides read TGTGCCAGCAGCTCCGCAACTAATGAAAAACTGTTTTTT. Based on the CDR3 plus reference TRBV7-2 and TRBJ1-4, the full variable domain is GAGVSQSPSNKVTEKGKDVELRCDPISGHTALYWYRQSLGQGLEFLIYFQGNSAPDKSGLPSDRFSAERTGGSVSTLTIQRTQQEDSAVYLCASSSATNEKLFFGSGTQLSVL.